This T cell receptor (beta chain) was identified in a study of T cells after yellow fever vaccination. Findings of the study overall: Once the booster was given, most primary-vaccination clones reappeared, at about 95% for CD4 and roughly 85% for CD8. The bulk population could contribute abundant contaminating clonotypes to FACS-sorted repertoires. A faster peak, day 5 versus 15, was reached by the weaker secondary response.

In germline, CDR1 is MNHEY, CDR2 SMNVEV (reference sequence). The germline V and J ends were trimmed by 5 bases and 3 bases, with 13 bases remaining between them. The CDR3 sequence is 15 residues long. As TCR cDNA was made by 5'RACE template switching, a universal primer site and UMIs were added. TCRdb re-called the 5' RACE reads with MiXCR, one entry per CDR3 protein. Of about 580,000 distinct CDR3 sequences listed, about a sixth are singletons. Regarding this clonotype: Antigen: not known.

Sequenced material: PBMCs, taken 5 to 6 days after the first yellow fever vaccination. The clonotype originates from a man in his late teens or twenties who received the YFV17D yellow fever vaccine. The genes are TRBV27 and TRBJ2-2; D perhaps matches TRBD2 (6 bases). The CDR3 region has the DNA TGTGCCAGCAGTGAGACTAGGAGGGACACCGGGGAGCTGTTTTTT. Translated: CASSETRRDTGELFF.